This T cell receptor beta chain was identified during a study of T cell changes during pregnancy in multiple sclerosis. The CDR3 extends over 15 amino acids. The V and J ends lost 4 bases and 3 bases respectively, with 15 bases between them. The germline gives CDR1 SEHNR, CDR2 FQNEAQ (reference sequence). The assay was immunoSEQ multiplex PCR, and TCRdb's table has in-frame clones only and misses some. The sample contains 85,000 to 100,000 clones, 75% to 95% of which appear only once. This receptor was identified in a female donor with multiple sclerosis, enrolled in a pregnancy study. Sequences were derived from peripheral blood, sampled before pregnancy. The J gene is TRBJ1-2, the V gene TRBV7-9; tentative D call: TRBD1 (5 bases). The CDR3 here is CASSSSWEGDYGYTF. CDR3 DNA: TGTGCCAGCAGCTCGTCCTGGGAAGGGGACTATGGCTACACCTTC.